This T cell receptor beta chain came from a study of memory CD4+ T cells and cytomegalovirus serostatus. Overall study: Donors were healthy Belgian adults, 9 or 10 CMV seropositive and approximately 23 seronegative.

Single viable CD3+CD4+CD8-CD45RO+ cells were sorted as the memory CD4+ T cells. After removal of 6 bases from V and 5 bases from J, the junction contained 18 bases not matched to a gene. The germline CDR1 and CDR2 sequences are LNHDA and SQIVND (reference sequence). This CDR3 contains 17 residues. TCRdb keeps only in-frame clones here, not all; method: immunoSEQ multiplex PCR. The repertoire consists of 40,000 to 50,000 clones, with around 78% occurring once and the leading ten covering around 0.91%. What was sequenced was memory CD4+ T cells from blood. The TCR was taken from an adult in good health and CMV-seronegative. The J gene is TRBJ1-2, the V gene TRBV19; 7 nucleotides match TRBD1. The CDR3 reads CASSTVDRALGAYGYTF. CDR3 DNA sequence: TGTGCCAGTAGCACCGTAGACAGGGCTCTTGGTGCTTATGGCTACACCTTC.